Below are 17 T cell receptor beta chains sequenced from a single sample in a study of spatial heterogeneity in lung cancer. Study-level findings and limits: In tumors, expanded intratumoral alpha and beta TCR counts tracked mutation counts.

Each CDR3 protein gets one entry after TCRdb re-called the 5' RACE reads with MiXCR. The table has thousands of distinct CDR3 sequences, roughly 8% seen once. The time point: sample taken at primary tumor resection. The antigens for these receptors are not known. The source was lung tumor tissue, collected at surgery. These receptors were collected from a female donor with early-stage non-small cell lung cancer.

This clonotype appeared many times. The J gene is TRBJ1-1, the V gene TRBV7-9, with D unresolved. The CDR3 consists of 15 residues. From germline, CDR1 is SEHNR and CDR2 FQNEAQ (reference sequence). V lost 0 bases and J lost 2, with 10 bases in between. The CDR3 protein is CASSLAGLTNTEAFF. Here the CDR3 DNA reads TGTGCCAGCAGCTTAGCGGGTCTGACCAACACTGAAGCTTTCTTT. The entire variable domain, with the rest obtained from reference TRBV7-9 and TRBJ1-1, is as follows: DTGVSQNPRHKITKRGQNVTFRCDPISEHNRLYWYRQTLGQGPEFLTYFQNEAQLEKSRLLSDRFSAERPKGSFSTLEIQRTEQGDSAMYLCASSLAGLTNTEAFFGQGTRLTVV.

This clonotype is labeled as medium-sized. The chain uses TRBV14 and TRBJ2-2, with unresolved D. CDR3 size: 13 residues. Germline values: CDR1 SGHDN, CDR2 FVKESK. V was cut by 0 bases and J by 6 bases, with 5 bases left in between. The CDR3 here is CASSQDIAGELFF. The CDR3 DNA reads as TGTGCCAGCAGCCAAGATATTGCCGGGGAGCTGTTTTTT. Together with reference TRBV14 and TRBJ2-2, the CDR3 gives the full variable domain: EAGVTQFPSHSVIEKGQTVTLRCDPISGHDNLYWYRRVMGKEIKFLLHFVKESKQDESGMPNNRFLAERTGGTYSTLKVQPAELEDSGVYFCASSQDIAGELFFGEGSRLTVL.

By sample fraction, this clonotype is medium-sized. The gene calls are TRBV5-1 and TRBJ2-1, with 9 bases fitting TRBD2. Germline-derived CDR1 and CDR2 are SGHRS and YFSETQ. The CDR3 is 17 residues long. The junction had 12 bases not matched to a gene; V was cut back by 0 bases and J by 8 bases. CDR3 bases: TGCGCCAGCAGCTTGGCTATACAAAGCGGGAGGAGTGATGAGCAGTTCTTC. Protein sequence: CASSLAIQSGRSDEQFF.

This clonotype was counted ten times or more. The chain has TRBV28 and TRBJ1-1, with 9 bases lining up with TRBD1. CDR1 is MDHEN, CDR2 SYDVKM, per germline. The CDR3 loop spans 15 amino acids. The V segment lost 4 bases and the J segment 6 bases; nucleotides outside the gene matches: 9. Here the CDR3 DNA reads TGTGCCAGCAGTTCTCCAGGGACAGGGAAGGCTGAAGCTTTCTTT. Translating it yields CASSSPGTGKAEAFF.

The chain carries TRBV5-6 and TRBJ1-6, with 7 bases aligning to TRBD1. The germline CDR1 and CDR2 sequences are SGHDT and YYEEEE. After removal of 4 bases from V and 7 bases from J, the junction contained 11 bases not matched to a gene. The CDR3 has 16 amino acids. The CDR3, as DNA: TGTGCCAGCAGCACTATGACAGGGTCCCCGAATTCACCCCTCCACTTT. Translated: CASSTMTGSPNSPLHF.

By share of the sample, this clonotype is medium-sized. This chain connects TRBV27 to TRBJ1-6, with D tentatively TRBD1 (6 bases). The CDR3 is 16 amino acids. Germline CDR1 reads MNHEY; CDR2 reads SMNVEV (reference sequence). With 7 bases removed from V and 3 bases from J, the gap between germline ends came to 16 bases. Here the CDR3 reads CASTTGTKDYNSPLHF. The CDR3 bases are TGTGCCAGCACCACCGGGACAAAGGACTATAATTCACCCCTCCACTTT.

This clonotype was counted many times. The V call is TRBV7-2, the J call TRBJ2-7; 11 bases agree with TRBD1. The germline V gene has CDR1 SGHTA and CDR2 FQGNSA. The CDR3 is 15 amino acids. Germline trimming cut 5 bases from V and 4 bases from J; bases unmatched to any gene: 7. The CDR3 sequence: CASSVSGQGVYEQYF. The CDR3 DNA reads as TGTGCCAGCAGCGTCTCGGGACAGGGGGTATACGAGCAGTACTTC. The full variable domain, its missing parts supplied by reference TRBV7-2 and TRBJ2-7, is GAGVSQSPSNKVTEKGKDVELRCDPISGHTALYWYRQSLGQGLEFLIYFQGNSAPDKSGLPSDRFSAERTGGSVSTLTIQRTQQEDSAVYLCASSVSGQGVYEQYFGPGTRLTVT.

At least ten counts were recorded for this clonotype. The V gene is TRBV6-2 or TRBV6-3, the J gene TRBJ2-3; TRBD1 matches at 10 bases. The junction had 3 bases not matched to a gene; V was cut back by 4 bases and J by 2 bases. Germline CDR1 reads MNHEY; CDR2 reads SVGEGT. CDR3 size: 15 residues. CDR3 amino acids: CASSSDRGHTDTQYF. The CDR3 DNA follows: TGTGCCAGCAGTTCCGACAGGGGGCACACAGATACGCAGTATTTT.

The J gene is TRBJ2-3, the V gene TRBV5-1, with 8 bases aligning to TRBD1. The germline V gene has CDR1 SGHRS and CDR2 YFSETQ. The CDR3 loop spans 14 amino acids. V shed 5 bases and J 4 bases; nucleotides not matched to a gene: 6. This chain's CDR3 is CASRPQGAADTQYF. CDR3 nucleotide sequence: TGCGCCAGCAGACCTCAGGGGGCGGCAGATACGCAGTATTTT.

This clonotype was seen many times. DNA of the CDR3: TGTGCCAGCTCACCCGGCATACTAGGGCGGACCTACAATGAGCAGTTCTTC. Protein sequence: CASSPGILGRTYNEQFF. The chain links TRBV18 to TRBJ2-1, with D perhaps matching TRBD2 (5 bases). Between the trimmed V and J ends, which lost 3 bases and 2 bases, there was a span of 17 bases. The CDR3 has 17 residues. Germline assignment: CDR1 KGHSH and CDR2 LQKENI.

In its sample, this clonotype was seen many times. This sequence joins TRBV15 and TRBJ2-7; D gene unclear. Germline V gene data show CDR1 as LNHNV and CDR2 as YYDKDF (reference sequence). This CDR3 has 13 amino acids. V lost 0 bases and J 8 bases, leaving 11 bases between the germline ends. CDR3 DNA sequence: TGTGCCACCAGCAGAGATCTTCCTACCCAGCAGTACTTC. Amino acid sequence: CATSRDLPTQQYF.

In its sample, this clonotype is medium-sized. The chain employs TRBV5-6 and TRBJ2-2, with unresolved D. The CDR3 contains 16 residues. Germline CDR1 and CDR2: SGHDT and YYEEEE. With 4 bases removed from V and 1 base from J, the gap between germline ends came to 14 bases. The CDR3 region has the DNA TGTGCCAGCAGCCCAAGACGGTCTAAGAACACCGGGGAGCTGTTTTTT. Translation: CASSPRRSKNTGELFF.

Here the CDR3 DNA reads TGTGCCAGTAGTGTGACAGGGGCTGGCACCGGGGAGCTGTTTTTT. Translating gives CASSVTGAGTGELFF. The rearrangement joins TRBV19 to TRBJ2-2; TRBD1 matches at 8 bases. The ends lost 5 bases at V and 4 bases at J; junction bases unmatched: 6. Germline lookup yields CDR1 LNHDA and CDR2 SQIVND (reference sequence). CDR3 length equals 15 residues.

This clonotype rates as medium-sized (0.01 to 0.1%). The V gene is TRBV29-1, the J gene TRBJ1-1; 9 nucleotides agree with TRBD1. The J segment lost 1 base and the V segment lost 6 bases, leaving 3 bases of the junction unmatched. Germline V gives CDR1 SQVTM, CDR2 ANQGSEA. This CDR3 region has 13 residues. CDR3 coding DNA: TGCAGCGTGAGGACAGGGGCGAACACTGAAGCTTTCTTT. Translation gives CSVRTGANTEAFF.

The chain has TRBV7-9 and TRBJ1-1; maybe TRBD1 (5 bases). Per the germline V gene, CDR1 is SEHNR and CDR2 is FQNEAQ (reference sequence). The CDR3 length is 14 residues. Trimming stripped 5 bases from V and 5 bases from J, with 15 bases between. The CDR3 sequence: CASSPDRGGTEAFF. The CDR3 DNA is TGTGCCAGCAGCCCAGATAGGGGAGGGACTGAAGCTTTCTTT.

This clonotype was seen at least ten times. The CDR3 region is CASSRTSGGETQYF. DNA for the CDR3: TGCGCCAGCAGCCGAACTAGCGGGGGAGAGACCCAGTACTTC. This chain links TRBV5-1 with TRBJ2-5, with 11 bases that match TRBD2. Germline loops: CDR1 SGHRS, CDR2 YFSETQ. This CDR3 region has 14 residues. V lost 4 bases and J lost 4; bases outside the gene matches: 3.

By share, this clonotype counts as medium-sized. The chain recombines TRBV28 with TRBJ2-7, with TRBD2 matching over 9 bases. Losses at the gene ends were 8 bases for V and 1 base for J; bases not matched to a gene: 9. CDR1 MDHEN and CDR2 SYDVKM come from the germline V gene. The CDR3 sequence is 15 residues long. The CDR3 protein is CASSTPREGSYEQYF. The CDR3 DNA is TGTGCCAGCTCTACCCCGCGGGAGGGTTCCTACGAGCAGTACTTC.